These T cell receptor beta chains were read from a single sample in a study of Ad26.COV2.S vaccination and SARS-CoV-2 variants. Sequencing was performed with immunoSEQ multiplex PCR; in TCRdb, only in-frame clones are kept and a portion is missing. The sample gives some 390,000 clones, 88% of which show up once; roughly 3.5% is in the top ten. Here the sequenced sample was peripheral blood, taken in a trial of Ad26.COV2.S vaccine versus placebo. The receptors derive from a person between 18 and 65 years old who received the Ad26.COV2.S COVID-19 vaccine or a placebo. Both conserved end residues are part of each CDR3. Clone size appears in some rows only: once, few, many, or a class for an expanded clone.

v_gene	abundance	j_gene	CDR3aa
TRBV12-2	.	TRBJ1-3	CASRSIQGFSGNTIYF
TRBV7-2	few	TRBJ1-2	CASSLMGWYGYTF
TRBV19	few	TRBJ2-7	CASSDRLRDRHYEQYF
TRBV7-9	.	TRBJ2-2	CASSLVVGELFF
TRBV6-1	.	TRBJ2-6	CASSALGAAGANVLTF
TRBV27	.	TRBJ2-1	CASSFLGISYNEQFF
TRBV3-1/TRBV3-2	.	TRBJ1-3	CASSQGTGTGNTIYF
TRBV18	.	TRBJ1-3	CASSNRGTEVSGNTIYF
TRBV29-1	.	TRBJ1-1	CSVALADTEAFF
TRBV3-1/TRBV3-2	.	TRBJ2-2	CASSRDSSSGELFF
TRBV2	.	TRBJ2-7	CASSAPGAGGAYEQYF
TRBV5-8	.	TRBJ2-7	CASNLQGAYEQYF
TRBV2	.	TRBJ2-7	CASRYRVTSSAYEQYF
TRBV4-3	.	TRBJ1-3	CASSYQGRGYSGNTIYF
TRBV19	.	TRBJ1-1	CASSEGGNTEAFF
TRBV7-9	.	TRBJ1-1	CASSPPGTEAFF
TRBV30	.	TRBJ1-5	CAWSRQGLSQPQHF
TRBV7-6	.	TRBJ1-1	CASSPSYGTEAFF
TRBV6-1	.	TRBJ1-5	CASSEVVYSNQPQHF
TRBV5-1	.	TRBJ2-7	CASRTSGTYEQYF
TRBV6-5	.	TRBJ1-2	CASRIGPSGGGYTF
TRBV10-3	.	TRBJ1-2	CATKRDSNYGYTF
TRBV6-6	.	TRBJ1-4	CASSTQGGVEKLFF
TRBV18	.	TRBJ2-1	CASSPPRQVYNEQFF
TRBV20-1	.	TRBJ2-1	CSASPQPRDMIYNEQFF
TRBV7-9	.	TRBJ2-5	CASSLATLETQYF
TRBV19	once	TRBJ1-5	CASRVTGLNQPQHF
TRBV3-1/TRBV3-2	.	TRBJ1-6	CASSQAAAGADSPLHF
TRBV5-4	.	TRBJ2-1	CASSLDAGLVEQFF